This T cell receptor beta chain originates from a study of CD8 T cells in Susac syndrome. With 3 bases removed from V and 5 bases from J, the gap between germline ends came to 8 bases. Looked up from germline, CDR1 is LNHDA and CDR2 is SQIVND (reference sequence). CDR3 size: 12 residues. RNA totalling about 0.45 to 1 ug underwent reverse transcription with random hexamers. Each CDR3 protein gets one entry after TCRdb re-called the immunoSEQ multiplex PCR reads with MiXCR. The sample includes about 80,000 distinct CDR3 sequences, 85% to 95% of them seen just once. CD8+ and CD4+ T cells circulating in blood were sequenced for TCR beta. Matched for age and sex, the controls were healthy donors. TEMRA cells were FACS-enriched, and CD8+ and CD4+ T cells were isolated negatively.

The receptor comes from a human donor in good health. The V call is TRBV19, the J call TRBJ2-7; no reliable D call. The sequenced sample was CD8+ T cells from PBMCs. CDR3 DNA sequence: TGTGCCAGTAGTATCACCCGGGACGAGCAGTACTTC. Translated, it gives CASSITRDEQYF.